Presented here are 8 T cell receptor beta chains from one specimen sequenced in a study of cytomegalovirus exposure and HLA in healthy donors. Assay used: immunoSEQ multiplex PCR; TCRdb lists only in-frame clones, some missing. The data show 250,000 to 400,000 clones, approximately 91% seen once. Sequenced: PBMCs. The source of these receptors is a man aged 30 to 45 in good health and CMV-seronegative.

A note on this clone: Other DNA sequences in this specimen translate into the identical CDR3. The CDR3 here is CASSLARQGTEAFF. The CDR3 DNA reads TGCGCCAGCAGCTTGGCGAGGCAAGGCACTGAAGCTTTCTTT. J is TRBJ1-1 and V is TRBV5-1; D is uncertain. The CDR3 runs 14 residues. V was clipped by 0 bases and J by 4 bases, with 10 bases between them. Germline V lookup: CDR1 SGHRS, CDR2 YFSETQ.

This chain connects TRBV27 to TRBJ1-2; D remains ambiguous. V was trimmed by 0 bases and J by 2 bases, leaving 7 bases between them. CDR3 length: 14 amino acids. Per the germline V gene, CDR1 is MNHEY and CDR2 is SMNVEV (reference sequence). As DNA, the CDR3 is TGTGCCAGCAGTTTATCCGGGATGAACTATGGCTACACCTTC. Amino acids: CASSLSGMNYGYTF.

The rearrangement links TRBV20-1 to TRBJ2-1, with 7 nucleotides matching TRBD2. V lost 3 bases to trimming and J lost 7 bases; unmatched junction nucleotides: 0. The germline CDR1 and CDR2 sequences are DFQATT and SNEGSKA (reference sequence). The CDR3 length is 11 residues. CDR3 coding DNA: TGCAGTGCTAGCGGGGGGAATGAGCAGTTCTTC. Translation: CSASGGNEQFF.

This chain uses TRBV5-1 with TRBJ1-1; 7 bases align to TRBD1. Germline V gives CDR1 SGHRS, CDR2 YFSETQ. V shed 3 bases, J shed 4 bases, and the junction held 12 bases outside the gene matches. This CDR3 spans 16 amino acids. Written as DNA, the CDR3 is TGCGCCAGCAGCTCCCAGGGGGGACTTTCAGGCACTGAAGCTTTCTTT. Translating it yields CASSSQGGLSGTEAFF.

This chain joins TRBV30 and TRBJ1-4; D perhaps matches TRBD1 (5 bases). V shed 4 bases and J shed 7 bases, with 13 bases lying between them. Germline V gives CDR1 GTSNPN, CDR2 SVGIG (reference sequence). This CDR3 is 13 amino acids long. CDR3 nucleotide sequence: TGTGCCTGGACCCAGGGTCCTTTTGAAAAACTGTTTTTT. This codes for CAWTQGPFEKLFF.

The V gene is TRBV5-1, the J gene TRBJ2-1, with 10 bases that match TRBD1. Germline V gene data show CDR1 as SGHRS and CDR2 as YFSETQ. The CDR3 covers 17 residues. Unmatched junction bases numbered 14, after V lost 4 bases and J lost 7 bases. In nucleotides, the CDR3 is TGCGCCAGCAGCCGAGGACAGGGGGGATTATATACGAATGAGCAGTTCTTC. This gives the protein CASSRGQGGLYTNEQFF.

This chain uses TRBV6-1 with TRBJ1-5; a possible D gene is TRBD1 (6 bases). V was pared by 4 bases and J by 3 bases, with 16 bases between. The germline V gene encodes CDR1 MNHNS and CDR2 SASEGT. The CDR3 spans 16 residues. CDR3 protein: CASSVGGGQNNQPQHF. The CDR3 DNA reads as TGTGCCAGCAGTGTAGGAGGTGGACAGAACAATCAGCCCCAGCATTTT.

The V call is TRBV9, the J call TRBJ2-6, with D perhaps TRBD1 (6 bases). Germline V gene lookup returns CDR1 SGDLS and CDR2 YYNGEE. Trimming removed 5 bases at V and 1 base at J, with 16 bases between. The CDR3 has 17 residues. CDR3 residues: CASRDGQHRSGANVLTF. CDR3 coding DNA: TGTGCCAGCAGGGATGGACAGCACAGGTCTGGGGCCAACGTCCTGACTTTC.